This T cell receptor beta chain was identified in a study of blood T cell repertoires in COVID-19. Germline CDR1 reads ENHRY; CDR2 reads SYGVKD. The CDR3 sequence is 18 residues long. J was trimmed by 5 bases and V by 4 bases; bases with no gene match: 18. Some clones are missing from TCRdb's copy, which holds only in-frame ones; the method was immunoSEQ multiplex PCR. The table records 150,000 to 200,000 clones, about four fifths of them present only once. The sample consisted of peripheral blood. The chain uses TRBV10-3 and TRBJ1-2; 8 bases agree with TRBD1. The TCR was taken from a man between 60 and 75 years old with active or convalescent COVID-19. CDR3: CAISAPEGQGSRGYGYTF. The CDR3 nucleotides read TGTGCCATCAGTGCCCCCGAAGGACAGGGAAGTAGAGGTTATGGCTACACCTTC.